The subject of this entry is one T cell receptor beta chain. This entry is derived from a study of cytomegalovirus exposure and HLA in healthy donors. PCR amplification relied on 60 Vbeta primers (plus 13 Jbeta primers). TCRdb's copy holds only in-frame clones and misses some; the assay was immunoSEQ multiplex PCR. Among approximately 71,000 clones listed, more than 70% were seen once. The CDR3 spans 16 residues. Germline-derived CDR1 and CDR2 are SNHLY and FYNNEI. Trimming shortened V by 0 bases and J by 6 bases, and 15 bases separated the two germline ends. The chain has TRBV2 and TRBJ1-5, with D possibly TRBD1 on 5 matching bases. What was sequenced was PBMCs. The origin of this receptor is a woman between 40 and 50 years old in good health and CMV-seropositive. CDR3 loop: CASSEAVPGPGQPQHF. CDR3 in DNA: TGTGCCAGCAGTGAAGCGGTCCCAGGGCCCGGTCAGCCCCAGCATTTT. Full variable domain (rest looked up from reference TRBV2 and TRBJ1-5): EPEVTQTPSHQVTQMGQEVILRCVPISNHLYFYWYRQILGQKVEFLVSFYNNEISEKSEIFDDQFSVERPDGSNFTLKIRSTKLEDSAMYFCASSEAVPGPGQPQHFGDGTRLSIL.